The 12 T cell receptor beta chains in this list originate from one sample, sequenced in a study of blood T cell repertoires in COVID-19. TCRdb's table, derived via immunoSEQ multiplex PCR, lists solely in-frame clones and lacks some. The sample yields some 220,000 clones, 65% to 90% seen once. Sequencing was done on a sample of peripheral blood. The origin of the receptors is an older woman with COVID-19, enrolled during active disease.

The V call is TRBV5-1, the J call TRBJ1-2, with D tentatively TRBD1 (5 bases). The V end was cut by 0 bases, the J end by 8 bases, with 11 bases between. CDR1 SGHRS and CDR2 YFSETQ come from the germline V gene. The CDR3 runs 13 residues. The CDR3 spells CASSLGTPLGYTF. DNA for the CDR3: TGCGCCAGCAGCTTGGGGACACCGCTAGGCTACACCTTC.

The V call is TRBV11-3, the J call TRBJ2-3; 7 nucleotides line up with TRBD2. From germline, CDR1 is SGHNT and CDR2 YENEEA. The CDR3 consists of 16 residues. V was clipped by 5 bases and J by 0 bases; unmatched bases: 8. The CDR3 is CASSRRAGQSTDTQYF. The CDR3 DNA is TGTGCCAGCAGCCGACGAGCGGGGCAAAGCACAGATACGCAGTATTTT.

V usage is TRBV14 and J usage is TRBJ1-6, with D unclear. Trimming took 3 bases from V and 9 from J, leaving 12 bases between them. The CDR3 is 14 amino acids. Germline V gene sequence: CDR1 SGHDN, CDR2 FVKESK. CDR3: CASSQTASGSPLHF. The CDR3 DNA follows: TGTGCCAGCAGCCAGACGGCAAGCGGTTCACCCCTCCACTTT.

For the CDR3, the DNA is TGTGCCAGCAGCTTCGGGGTGTTGAATAACTATGGCTACACCTTC. Protein product: CASSFGVLNNYGYTF. The chain carries TRBV7-2 and TRBJ1-2; D is undetermined. V was clipped by 3 bases and J by 1 base, with 12 bases between them. The CDR3 has 15 amino acids. The germline gives CDR1 SGHTA, CDR2 FQGNSA.

This chain joins TRBV14 and TRBJ1-2; D unclear. The germline V gene has CDR1 SGHDN and CDR2 FVKESK. The CDR3 extends over 15 amino acids. V was pared by 1 base and J by 0 bases, with 9 bases between. CDR3 in DNA: TGTGCCAGCAGCCAAGTGGGCATATCTAACTATGGCTACACCTTC. The encoded protein is CASSQVGISNYGYTF.

This clone was seen only once. The rearrangement joins TRBV9 to TRBJ2-5; 12 bases fit TRBD2. Germline lookup yields CDR1 SGDLS and CDR2 YYNGEE. The CDR3 runs 16 residues. The V gene end was trimmed by 0 bases and the J gene end by 5 bases; junction bases not matched to a gene: 5. CDR3 nucleotide sequence: TGTGCCAGCAGCGTAGCTCCCGGGACTAGCGGGGAGACCCAGTACTTC. This sequence encodes CASSVAPGTSGETQYF.

The chain uses TRBV7-8 and TRBJ1-2; no clear D gene. Germline CDR1 SGHVS, CDR2 FQNEAQ. The V and J ends lost 1 base and 5 bases respectively, with 8 bases between them. This CDR3 is 13 amino acids long. CDR3 sequence reads: CASSLGPGYGYTF. The CDR3 DNA sequence: TGTGCCAGCAGCTTAGGTCCAGGTTATGGCTACACCTTC.

This clone was observed a few times. The genes are TRBV27 and TRBJ1-2; the D is unclear. CDR3 length: 11 residues. The V end was cut by 9 bases, the J end by 1 base, with 6 bases between. The germline CDR1 and CDR2 sequences are MNHEY and SMNVEV (reference sequence). The CDR3 sequence: CARLYNYGYTF. Here the CDR3 DNA reads TGTGCCAGACTTTATAACTATGGCTACACCTTC.

CDR3 in DNA: TGTGCCAGTAGTAGTCGTCGGGTGGACAGATCTCCCTCCGGGGCCAACGTCCTGACTTTC. Its protein is CASSSRRVDRSPSGANVLTF. This chain links TRBV19 with TRBJ2-6; D possibly corresponds to TRBD1 (6 bases). V was shortened by 4 bases and J by 4 bases, with 26 bases between the two germline ends. CDR3 length equals 20 residues. Germline CDR1 LNHDA, CDR2 SQIVND (reference sequence).

The CDR3 sequence is CASSTSRGINEQFF. DNA of the CDR3: TGTGCCAGTAGTACTTCAAGAGGAATCAATGAGCAGTTCTTC. The V gene is TRBV19, the J gene TRBJ2-1; no definite D call. V was clipped by 4 bases and J by 6 bases, with 13 bases between them. CDR1 and CDR2 (germline): LNHDA, SQIVND (reference sequence). The CDR3 contains 14 residues. The full variable domain, its missing parts supplied by reference TRBV19 and TRBJ2-1, is DGGITQSPKYLFRKEGQNVTLSCEQNLNHDAMYWYRQDPGQGLRLIYYSQIVNDFQKGDIAEGYSVSREKKESFPLTVTSAQKNPTAFYLCASSTSRGINEQFFGPGTRLTVL.

The chain recombines TRBV7-3 with TRBJ2-1; the D gene is possibly TRBD2 (6 bases). Trimming shortened V by 6 bases and J by 3 bases, and 24 bases separated the two germline ends. The germline V gene encodes CDR1 SGHTA and CDR2 FQGTGA. This CDR3 spans 18 amino acids. Written as DNA, the CDR3 is TGTGCCAGCAGTGGTTCAGTGGGCGGGACCATCAACTACAATGAGCAGTTCTTC. Amino acids: CASSGSVGGTINYNEQFF.

The gene calls are TRBV27 and TRBJ2-1; D possibly corresponds to TRBD2 (6 bases). The ends were cut back, 4 bases at V and 8 bases at J, with 18 bases in the middle. The CDR3 has 15 amino acids. CDR1 is MNHEY, CDR2 SMNVEV, per germline (reference sequence). CDR3 loop: CASSSGDSYWDEQFF. In DNA form, the CDR3 reads TGTGCCAGCAGTTCGGGGGACTCTTACTGGGATGAGCAGTTCTTC.